The rows below give T cell receptor beta chains drawn from one sample of a study of T-cell memory formation after mild COVID-19. TCRdb re-analysed the 5' RACE reads in MiXCR, keeping a single row per CDR3 protein. The sample holds around 29,000 distinct CDR3 sequences; around 10% are singletons and the top ten take over 12%. Input material: PBMCs or a T cell subset sorted from them (not recorded which). These receptors were collected from an adult woman who had mild COVID-19 (a few samples of this study predate the infection). Cell type and time point are not known. Each CDR3 is given with its conserved first and last residue. A D gene is named only where the DNA matches it firmly. Clone size is stated in some rows and not others, as once, few, many or a class when expanded.

V,D,size,J,DNA,CDR3
TRBV29-1,NA,many,TRBJ1-1,TGCAGCGTTCCTCAAAGGGGGAACACTGAAGCTTTCTTT,CSVPQRGNTEAFF
TRBV14,NA,many,TRBJ2-3,TGTGCCAGCAGTTTTAGAGATACGCAGTATTTT,CASSFRDTQYF
TRBV30,NA,many,TRBJ1-1,TGTGCCTGGAGTCCCGGGGGGACTGAAGCTTTCTTT,CAWSPGGTEAFF
TRBV7-2,NA,many,TRBJ2-2,TGTGCCAGCAGCTTAGCAAGGGACACCGGGGAGCTGTTTTTT,CASSLARDTGELFF
TRBV20-1,TRBD1,many,TRBJ1-1,TGCAGTGCTGGAAGACCGGGACAGGGCCGTGAAGCTTTCTTT,CSAGRPGQGREAFF
TRBV5-4,NA,many,TRBJ2-3,TGTGCCAGCAGCTTGAGGACCGGGACCCATACGCAGTATTTT,CASSLRTGTHTQYF
TRBV12-3/TRBV12-4,NA,many,TRBJ2-2,TGTGCCAGCAGTTTAAGGAAGTTGCGGCTACGGAACACCGGGGAGCTGTTTTTT,CASSLRKLRLRNTGELFF
TRBV12-3/TRBV12-4,TRBD1,medium-sized,TRBJ2-1,TGTGCCAGCAGTGTCCGGGACAGGGGAGGGAATGAGCAGTTCTTC,CASSVRDRGGNEQFF
TRBV21-1,NA,many,TRBJ2-7,TGTGCCAGCAGCACAAGGTGCGCCTACGAGCAGTACTTC,CASSTRCAYEQYF
TRBV2,NA,many,TRBJ2-3,TGTGCCAGCAGTTCGGGGATGACGCAGTATTTT,CASSSGMTQYF
TRBV6-2/TRBV6-3,TRBD2,once,TRBJ2-4,TGTGCCAGCAGGCCTACTAGCGGGCCTAAGGCCAAAAACATTCAGTACTTC,CASRPTSGPKAKNIQYF
TRBV12-3/TRBV12-4,NA,many,TRBJ1-6,TGTGCCAGCCGTATCGGGGAACTTAATTCACCCCTCCACTTT,CASRIGELNSPLHF
TRBV11-3,NA,NA,TRBJ1-1,TGTGCCAGCAGCACCGGAAGAACAAGGGACACTGAAGCTTTCTTT,CASSTGRTRDTEAFF
TRBV4-3,TRBD1,many,TRBJ2-7,TGCGCCAGTTCCAAATCCGGCGGACAGGGCTACGAGCAGTACTTC,CASSKSGGQGYEQYF
TRBV6-5,NA,many,TRBJ2-1,TGTGCCAGCAGTTATGAGGGAGCAGGGTACAATGAGCAGTTCTTC,CASSYEGAGYNEQFF
TRBV14,NA,many,TRBJ2-5,TGTGCCAGCAGCCGCAATCGGGATAACGGGCTGTGGAAAGAGACCCAGTACTTC,CASSRNRDNGLWKETQYF
TRBV5-6,NA,many,TRBJ2-1,TGTGCCAGCAGCTTGGGAGTGGGGGGTGAGCAGTTCTTC,CASSLGVGGEQFF
TRBV30,TRBD2,many,TRBJ2-3,TGTGCCTCAGAGACTAGCGAGGATGTCACAGATACGCAGTATTTT,CASETSEDVTDTQYF
TRBV3-1,NA,many,TRBJ1-1,TGTGCCAGCAGCCCTCGGGTGGGTGAAGCTTTCTTT,CASSPRVGEAFF
TRBV10-3,NA,many,TRBJ1-2,TGTGCCATCAGTGAGTTCGGGACAACTAACTATGGCTACACCTTC,CAISEFGTTNYGYTF
TRBV7-3,NA,many,TRBJ2-2,TGTGCCAGCGGTCGGGCCGGGGAGCTGTTTTTT,CASGRAGELFF
TRBV5-1,TRBD1,NA,TRBJ1-2,TGCGCCAGCAGCCCAGGGACAGGGGGCTATGGCTACACCTTC,CASSPGTGGYGYTF
TRBV5-6,NA,many,TRBJ2-7,TGTGCCAGCAGCTTGGCCATGGGGGGAAAGGACTTC,CASSLAMGGKDF
TRBV4-1,NA,many,TRBJ1-4,TGCGCCAGCAGCCAAGATTATGAGACTAATGAAAAACTGTTTTTT,CASSQDYETNEKLFF
TRBV12-5,NA,many,TRBJ2-7,TGTGCTAGTGGTTTGGGGGGGACCTACGAGCAGTACTTC,CASGLGGTYEQYF
TRBV20-1,NA,NA,TRBJ1-3,TGCAGTGCTAGAAACAGGGTCTCTGGAAACACCATATATTTT,CSARNRVSGNTIYF
TRBV12-3/TRBV12-4,NA,many,TRBJ1-1,TGTGCCAGCAGTTTCGGACAGCGGGGCGCTGAAGCTTTCTTT,CASSFGQRGAEAFF